The 16 T cell receptor beta chains below were found in one sample sequenced in a study of blood T cell repertoires in COVID-19. The table came from immunoSEQ multiplex PCR; TCRdb's copy has only in-frame clones and leaves some out. This sample has roughly 280,000 clones, with around 92% found just once. The sample taken for sequencing was PBMCs or T cells enriched from blood (not recorded which). The receptors derive from a woman aged 55-70 years who had recovered from COVID-19.

The V call is TRBV28, the J call TRBJ1-2; TRBD1 matches at 12 bases. The CDR3 totals 17 residues. V lost 3 bases and J lost 8; bases outside the gene matches: 13. Germline loops: CDR1 MDHEN, CDR2 SYDVKM. The CDR3 region is CASSFSGGQGAMDGYTF. The CDR3 nucleotides are TGTGCCAGCAGTTTCTCGGGGGGACAGGGGGCGATGGACGGCTACACCTTC.

The chain recombines TRBV21-1 with TRBJ1-2. TRBV21-1 counts as a pseudogene. The CDR3 consists of 14 residues. CDR3 in amino acids: CASSPWGRNYGYTF. The CDR3 DNA reads as TGTGCCAGCAGCCCCTGGGGGAGGAACTATGGCTACACCTTC.

The chain joins TRBV5-1 to TRBJ2-5; D not resolved. V lost 4 bases and J 5 bases, leaving 15 bases between the germline ends. The CDR3 consists of 14 residues. Germline CDR1 reads SGHRS; CDR2 reads YFSETQ. The CDR3 bases are TGCGCCAGCAGCGGTGACTGGCCAGAGGAGACCCAGTACTTC. Translating it yields CASSGDWPEETQYF.

This chain joins TRBV6-5 and TRBJ1-6, with a weak D call TRBD1 (5 bases). CDR3 size: 13 residues. The ends were cut back, 10 bases at V and 9 bases at J, with 16 bases in the middle. Germline values: CDR1 MNHEY, CDR2 SVGAGI. CDR3 residues: CATNAGGPSPLHF. CDR3 bases: TGTGCCACCAACGCGGGGGGTCCTTCACCCCTCCACTTT.

The V and J genes are TRBV19 and TRBJ1-5, with D uncertain. Germline V lookup: CDR1 LNHDA, CDR2 SQIVND (reference sequence). Trimming left V 1 base short and J 3 bases short, with 10 bases between. The CDR3 consists of 15 residues. The CDR3 spells CASSIATGYNQPQHF. In DNA form, the CDR3 reads TGTGCCAGTAGTATAGCGACGGGTTACAATCAGCCCCAGCATTTT.

CDR3 bases: TGTGCCAGCAGCTTAGTACTCCGGGGGACTGAAGCTTTCTTT. It is translated as CASSLVLRGTEAFF. This chain joins TRBV7-8 and TRBJ1-1; tentative D call: TRBD1 (5 bases). Germline V CDR1 and CDR2: SGHVS, FQNEAQ. The CDR3 runs to 14 residues. The ends were cut back, 1 base at V and 5 bases at J, with 11 bases in the middle.

The rearrangement joins TRBV5-4 to TRBJ2-1, with D tentatively TRBD2 (5 bases). The CDR3 spans 13 residues. Germline V gene lookup returns CDR1 SGHNT and CDR2 YYREEE (reference sequence). The V and J ends lost 2 bases and 6 bases respectively, with 9 bases between them. CDR3 sequence reads: CASSFGRGNEQFF. The DNA for the CDR3 is TGTGCCAGCAGCTTCGGTCGGGGCAATGAGCAGTTCTTC.

The chain links TRBV28 to TRBJ1-6, with unresolved D. This CDR3 comprises 14 residues. Germline V gene lookup returns CDR1 MDHEN and CDR2 SYDVKM. Trimming took 3 bases from V and 6 from J, leaving 9 bases between them. The CDR3, as DNA: TGTGCCAGCAGTTTGCTTTCCAGTAATTCACCCCTCCACTTT. It codes for CASSLLSSNSPLHF.

The chain recombines TRBV7-3 with TRBJ2-1; tentatively, D is TRBD2 (7 bases). The CDR3 is 19 residues long. In germline, CDR1 is SGHTA, CDR2 FQGTGA. The V end was cut by 1 base, the J end by 4 bases, with 23 bases between. The CDR3 DNA reads as TGTGCCAGCAGCTTAATAAGAGGGGGGGCCACAGGCGAATACAATGAGCAGTTCTTC. Its protein is CASSLIRGGATGEYNEQFF.

This chain connects TRBV19 to TRBJ1-4; perhaps TRBD1 as D (5 bases). The CDR3 runs to 11 residues. The germline V gene has CDR1 LNHDA and CDR2 SQIVND (reference sequence). Trimming removed 10 bases from V and 5 bases from J, with 8 bases in between. In DNA form, the CDR3 reads TGTGCCACAGGACACAATGAAAAACTGTTTTTT. This codes for CATGHNEKLFF.

This chain links TRBV11-1 with TRBJ1-2; 9 positions agree with TRBD1. The CDR3 loop spans 14 amino acids. CDR1 and CDR2 from the germline V gene are SGHAT and FQDESV (reference sequence). The junction had 5 bases not matched to a gene; V was cut back by 5 bases and J by 4 bases. The CDR3 protein is CASSTDRGAYGYTF. The CDR3 DNA sequence: TGTGCCAGCAGCACGGACAGGGGCGCCTATGGCTACACCTTC.

The V call is TRBV7-9, the J call TRBJ2-7, with D unresolved. With 3 bases removed from V and 3 bases from J, the gap between germline ends came to 12 bases. The CDR3 sequence is 14 residues long. The germline V gene has CDR1 SEHNR and CDR2 FQNEAQ (reference sequence). CDR3: CASSLTTSGYEQYF. In DNA, the CDR3 is TGTGCCAGCAGCTTGACCACCTCAGGCTACGAGCAGTACTTC.

The V and J genes are TRBV7-9 and TRBJ1-3; 7 positions match TRBD1. The CDR3 spans 14 residues. V shed 4 bases and J 2 bases; nucleotides not matched to a gene: 2. CDR1 is SEHNR, CDR2 FQNEAQ, per germline (reference sequence). The CDR3 loop reads CASSSGTAGNTIYF. CDR3 coding DNA: TGTGCCAGCAGCTCCGGGACAGCTGGAAACACCATATATTTT.

This chain connects TRBV5-4 to TRBJ2-2; 7 positions agree with TRBD1. V was pared by 4 bases and J by 3 bases, with 9 bases of the junction left unmatched. The CDR3 contains 16 residues. Germline V gene lookup returns CDR1 SGHNT and CDR2 YYREEE (reference sequence). CDR3: CASSGDRVEDTGELFF. As DNA, the CDR3 is TGTGCCAGCAGCGGAGACAGGGTGGAGGACACCGGGGAGCTGTTTTTT.

The V and J genes are TRBV29-1 and TRBJ2-2; a weak D match, TRBD1 (6 bases). The CDR3 sequence is 13 residues long. V was shortened by 4 bases and J by 4 bases, with 10 bases between the two germline ends. Germline V CDR1 and CDR2: SQVTM, ANQGSEA. CDR3 sequence (DNA): TGCAGCGTTGCACAGGGCATCACCGGGGAGCTGTTTTTT. As protein: CSVAQGITGELFF.

Note on this clone: The junction shows a germline mismatch at one end, possibly a read error. The CDR3 bases are TGTGCCAGCAGTTACGGGACTAGCGGAAGGGGCGGGCATTTT. It translates to CASSYGTSGRGGHF. The chain combines TRBV6-6 with TRBJ2-3; 11 nucleotides match TRBD2. Per germline, CDR1 MNHNY and CDR2 SVGAGI (reference sequence). The CDR3 contains 14 residues.